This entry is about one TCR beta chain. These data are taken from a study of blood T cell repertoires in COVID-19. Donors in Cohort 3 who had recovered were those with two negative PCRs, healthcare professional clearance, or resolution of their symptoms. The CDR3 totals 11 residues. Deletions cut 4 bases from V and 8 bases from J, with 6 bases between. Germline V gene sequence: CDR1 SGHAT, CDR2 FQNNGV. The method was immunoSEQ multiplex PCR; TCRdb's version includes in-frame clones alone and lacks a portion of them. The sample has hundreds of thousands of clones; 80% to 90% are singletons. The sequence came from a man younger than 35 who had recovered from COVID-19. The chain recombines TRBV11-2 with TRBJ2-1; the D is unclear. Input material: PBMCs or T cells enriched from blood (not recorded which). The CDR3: CASSSSYEQFF. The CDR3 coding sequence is TGTGCCAGCAGCTCCTCCTATGAGCAGTTCTTC.